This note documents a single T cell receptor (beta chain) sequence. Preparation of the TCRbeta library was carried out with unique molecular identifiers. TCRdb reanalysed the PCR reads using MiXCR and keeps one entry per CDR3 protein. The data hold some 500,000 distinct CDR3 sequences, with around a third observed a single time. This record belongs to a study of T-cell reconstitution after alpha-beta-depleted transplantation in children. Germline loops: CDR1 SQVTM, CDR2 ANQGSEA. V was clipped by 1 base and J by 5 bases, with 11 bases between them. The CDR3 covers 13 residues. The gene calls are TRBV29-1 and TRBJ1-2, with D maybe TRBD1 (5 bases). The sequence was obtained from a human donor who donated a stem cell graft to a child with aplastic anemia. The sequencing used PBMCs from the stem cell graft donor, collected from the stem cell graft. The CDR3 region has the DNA TGCAGCGTTGAAGGAGGAGGGGCGTATGGCTACACCTTC. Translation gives CSVEGGGAYGYTF.